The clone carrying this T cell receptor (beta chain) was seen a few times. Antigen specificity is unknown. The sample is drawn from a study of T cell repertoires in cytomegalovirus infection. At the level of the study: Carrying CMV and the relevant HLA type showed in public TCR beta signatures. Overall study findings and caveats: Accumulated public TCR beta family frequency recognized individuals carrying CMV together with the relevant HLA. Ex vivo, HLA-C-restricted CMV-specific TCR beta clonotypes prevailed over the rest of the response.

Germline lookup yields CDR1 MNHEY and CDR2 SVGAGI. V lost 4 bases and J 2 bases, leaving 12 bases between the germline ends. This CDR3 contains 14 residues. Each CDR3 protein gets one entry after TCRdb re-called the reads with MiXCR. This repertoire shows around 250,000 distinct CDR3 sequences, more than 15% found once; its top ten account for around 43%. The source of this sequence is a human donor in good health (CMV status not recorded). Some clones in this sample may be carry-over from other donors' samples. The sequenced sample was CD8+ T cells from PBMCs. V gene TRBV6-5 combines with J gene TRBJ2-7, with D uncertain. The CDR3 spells CASSLLPGPYEQYF. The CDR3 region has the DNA TGTGCCAGCAGTTTACTTCCAGGCCCCTACGAGCAGTACTTC.